The 26 T cell receptor beta chains presented below share a single source sample, sequenced in a study of post-analysis software for immune sequencing data. Prepared TCR beta cDNA libraries contained unique molecular identifiers. Using its own MiXCR run on the PCR reads, TCRdb lists one record per CDR3 protein. The sample shows under 900,000 distinct CDR3 sequences, approximately 50% of them seen only once. General observations from the study: When patients were compared with controls, four or five TRBV segments were more frequent, TRBV5-6, TRBV5-1 and TRBV20-1 among them.

Antigen specificity for these receptors is unknown. Material: blood. These TCRs come from a girl aged 10-17 years with multiple sclerosis.

This clonotype came up once. CDR3 sequence reads: CSARDFSGRAGYNEQFF. As DNA, the CDR3 is TGCAGTGCTAGAGACTTTAGCGGGAGGGCCGGTTACAATGAGCAGTTCTTC. The rearrangement links TRBV20-1 to TRBJ2-1, with TRBD2 identical over 11 bases. The CDR3 length is 17 residues. CDR1 is DFQATT, CDR2 SNEGSKA, per germline (reference sequence). V shed 0 bases, J shed 4 bases, and the junction held 8 bases outside the gene matches.

This rearrangement joins TRBV7-2 to TRBJ1-2, with 11 bases aligning to TRBD1. The germline CDR1 and CDR2 sequences are SGHTA and FQGNSA. CDR3 length: 16 amino acids. The junction had 6 bases not matched to a gene; V was cut back by 4 bases and J by 2 bases. The CDR3 loop reads CASSSGQGAWNYGYTF. The CDR3 DNA is TGTGCCAGCAGCTCCGGACAGGGGGCATGGAACTATGGCTACACCTTC.

The chain carries TRBV6-1 and TRBJ1-5; D call uncertain. This CDR3 region has 15 residues. Germline assignment: CDR1 MNHNS and CDR2 SASEGT. Between the trimmed V and J ends, which lost 4 bases and 0 bases, there was a span of 10 bases. The DNA for the CDR3 is TGTGCCAGCAGTGCCGGGCTCTATAGCAATCAGCCCCAGCATTTT. It yields the protein CASSAGLYSNQPQHF.

This clonotype was counted a few times. The chain recombines TRBV28 with TRBJ1-1; possibly TRBD1 for D (6 bases). Germline V lookup: CDR1 MDHEN, CDR2 SYDVKM. Trimming took off 6 bases at V and 0 bases at J, with 11 bases between the two ends. This CDR3 region has 14 residues. CDR3 DNA sequence: TGTGCCAGCAGCTTAACAGGGCTGAACACTGAAGCTTTCTTT. This gives the protein CASSLTGLNTEAFF. The full variable domain, with the rest looked up from reference TRBV28 and TRBJ1-1, is DVKVTQSSRYLVKRTGEKVFLECVQDMDHENMFWYRQDPGLGLRLIYFSYDVKMKEKGDIPEGYSVSREKKERFSLILESASTNQTSMYLCASSLTGLNTEAFFGQGTRLTVV.

V usage is TRBV13 and J usage is TRBJ2-7; D remains unclear. Germline CDR1 is PRHDT and CDR2 is FYEKMQ (reference sequence). The CDR3 covers 15 residues. Trimming took 3 bases from V and 0 from J, leaving 12 bases between them. CDR3 DNA: TGTGCCAGCAGCTTGACGACCTTTAGCTCCTACGAGCAGTACTTC. This sequence encodes CASSLTTFSSYEQYF.

This clonotype was seen more than once but under ten times. V is TRBV12-3 or TRBV12-4 and J is TRBJ2-3; TRBD2 matches at 15 bases. CDR3 size: 16 residues. Germline trimming cut 6 bases from V and 6 bases from J; bases unmatched to any gene: 7. The CDR3 DNA is TGTGCCAGCAGCTATGGGACTAGCGGGAGGTACGATACGCAGTATTTT. Translating gives CASSYGTSGRYDTQYF.

The chain combines TRBV6-5 with TRBJ1-4; D gene ambiguous. Trimming cost V 7 bases and J 5 bases, with 14 bases left between them. The CDR3 loop spans 14 amino acids. CDR1 MNHEY and CDR2 SVGAGI come from the germline V gene. CDR3 in DNA: TGTGCCAGCACAGGTCGTCGGCTCAATGAAAAACTGTTTTTT. Its protein is CASTGRRLNEKLFF.

This rearrangement joins TRBV27 to TRBJ2-7; 9 positions match TRBD1. V dropped 2 bases and J dropped 3; count of bases not matched to a gene: 2. CDR3 length equals 14 residues. Germline CDR1 reads MNHEY; CDR2 reads SMNVEV (reference sequence). The CDR3 here is CASSLRGQGYEQYF. For the CDR3, the DNA is TGTGCCAGCAGTTTACGGGGACAGGGCTACGAGCAGTACTTC.

The rearrangement joins TRBV5-1 to TRBJ1-2; no definite D call. Per the germline V gene, CDR1 is SGHRS and CDR2 is YFSETQ. Trimming pared 4 bases from V and 2 bases from J, leaving 9 bases between. The CDR3 runs to 13 residues. The CDR3 loop is CASSMGLNYGYTF. CDR3 nucleotides: TGCGCCAGCAGCATGGGCCTAAACTATGGCTACACCTTC.

V and J are TRBV20-1 and TRBJ2-3; D unclear. V was trimmed by 1 base and J by 2 bases, leaving 10 bases between them. Germline V gene lookup returns CDR1 DFQATT and CDR2 SNEGSKA (reference sequence). This CDR3 spans 14 amino acids. CDR3 residues: CSARGAYDTDTQYF. As DNA, the CDR3 is TGCAGTGCTAGAGGAGCTTACGACACAGATACGCAGTATTTT.

The chain is built from TRBV7-2 and TRBJ2-7; TRBD2 matches 8 bases. Germline V gene lookup returns CDR1 SGHTA and CDR2 FQGNSA. V lost 6 bases, J lost 2 bases, and 15 bases stayed unmatched. There are 17 residues in the CDR3. The CDR3 reads CASRLAGRDWHPYEQYF. The CDR3 nucleotides are TGTGCCAGCAGGCTCGCCGGGAGGGACTGGCACCCCTACGAGCAGTACTTC.

This clonotype has a handful of counts. Here the CDR3 DNA reads TGTGCCAGCAATATGGACGGGAGTCTTAACTATGGCTACACCTTC. This sequence encodes CASNMDGSLNYGYTF. The V gene is TRBV6-5, the J gene TRBJ1-2; D not certain. The germline V gene has CDR1 MNHEY and CDR2 SVGAGI. V dropped 7 bases and J dropped 1 base, with 16 bases sitting between them. The CDR3 extends over 15 amino acids.

V usage is TRBV12-3 or TRBV12-4 and J usage is TRBJ2-7; D gene unclear. Trimming took off 3 bases at V and 2 bases at J, with 11 bases between the two ends. This CDR3 comprises 14 residues. This chain's CDR3 is CASSFTRQTYEQYF. CDR3 bases: TGTGCCAGCAGTTTCACCCGGCAAACCTACGAGCAGTACTTC.

V and J are TRBV29-1 and TRBJ1-2, with D possibly matching TRBD1 (6 bases). This CDR3 contains 11 residues. Trimming took off 5 bases at V and 6 bases at J, with 10 bases between the two ends. CDR1 and CDR2 (germline): SQVTM, ANQGSEA. CDR3 amino acids: CSVRTVDGYTF. In DNA form, the CDR3 reads TGCAGCGTTCGGACAGTAGATGGCTACACCTTC.

This clonotype occurred a few times. One end of the junction does not line up with germline, which may come from a read error. The rearrangement links TRBV9 to TRBJ2-1, with 7 positions matching TRBD1. The germline gives CDR1 SGDLS, CDR2 YYNGEE. This CDR3 comprises 15 residues. The CDR3 spells CASSVDGTDRNGQFF. The DNA for the CDR3 is TGTGCCAGCAGCGTAGATGGGACAGACCGCAATGGGCAGTTCTTC. The full variable domain, rest sourced from reference TRBV9 and TRBJ2-1, is DSGVTQTPKHLITATGQRVTLRCSPRSGDLSVYWYQQSLDQGLQFLIQYYNGEERAKGNILERFSAQQFPDLHSELNLSSLELGDSALYFCASSVDGTDRNGQFFGPGTRLTVL.

This clonotype was recorded a few times. The chain employs TRBV29-1 and TRBJ2-5; 8 bases are shared with TRBD2. This CDR3 is built from 15 residues. J gave up 1 base and V 6 bases, and 10 bases lay outside the gene matches. Germline V gene sequence: CDR1 SQVTM, CDR2 ANQGSEA. CDR3 bases: TGCAGCGTCATACCCACGGGGGGGCTCCAAGAGACCCAGTACTTC. This encodes CSVIPTGGLQETQYF.

This clonotype showed up just a few times. The chain joins TRBV20-1 to TRBJ1-1, with 9 bases lining up with TRBD1. This CDR3 is 13 amino acids long. The J segment lost 1 base and the V segment lost 5 bases, leaving 2 bases of the junction unmatched. Germline CDR1 DFQATT, CDR2 SNEGSKA (reference sequence). CDR3 DNA: TGCAGTGCTGGGACAGGGCCGAACACTGAAGCTTTCTTT. Protein sequence: CSAGTGPNTEAFF.

The chain joins TRBV4-2 to TRBJ1-6, with D perhaps TRBD1 (5 bases). The germline CDR1 and CDR2 sequences are LGHNA and YNFKEQ. This CDR3 contains 16 residues. The V gene lost 0 bases and the J gene lost 7 bases, with 13 bases spanning the gap. The CDR3 here is CASSQEIGHSNSPLHF. CDR3 nucleotide sequence: TGTGCCAGCAGCCAAGAGATCGGACACTCCAATTCACCCCTCCACTTT.

This chain uses TRBV6-2 or TRBV6-3 with TRBJ1-5; no clear D. CDR3 length: 14 amino acids. Germline CDR1 MNHEY, CDR2 SVGEGT. V was shortened by 2 bases and J by 7 bases, with 12 bases between the two germline ends. CDR3: CASSYAGDRQPQHF. The CDR3 coding sequence is TGTGCCAGCAGTTACGCGGGCGACCGGCAGCCCCAGCATTTT.

This chain links TRBV7-9 with TRBJ2-5; D unclear. The CDR3 length is 13 residues. Germline CDR1 is SEHNR and CDR2 is FQNEAQ (reference sequence). V was clipped by 5 bases and J by 1 base, with 8 bases between them. The CDR3 loop reads CASSPQIQETQYF. CDR3 sequence (DNA): TGTGCCAGCAGCCCACAGATCCAAGAGACCCAGTACTTC.

Worth noting for this clonotype: An end of the junction does not agree with germline; a read error may underlie this. The gene calls are TRBV18 and TRBJ2-7, with TRBD1 identical over 7 bases. The CDR3 is made up of 14 amino acids. The V gene's germline CDR1 is KGHSH and CDR2 LQKENI. The CDR3 protein is CANSPPRDSYEQYF. CDR3 DNA sequence: TGTGCCAACTCACCACCCCGGGACAGCTACGAGCAGTACTTC.

The chain has TRBV9 and TRBJ2-5; 7 bases fit TRBD2. The CDR3 runs 15 residues. Germline trimming cut 0 bases from V and 4 bases from J; bases unmatched to any gene: 6. Germline assignment: CDR1 SGDLS and CDR2 YYNGEE. CDR3 loop: CASSVEGGLVETQYF. The CDR3 coding sequence is TGTGCCAGCAGCGTAGAGGGAGGACTAGTAGAGACCCAGTACTTC.

The table lists this clonotype with a few counts. The V call is TRBV20-1, the J call TRBJ1-4, with D possibly TRBD1 on 6 matching bases. CDR1 is DFQATT and CDR2 is SNEGSKA in the germline V gene (reference sequence). This CDR3 contains 15 residues. V was shortened by 3 bases and J by 8 bases, with 19 bases between the two germline ends. This CDR3 reads CSASPPGTSSEKLFF. As DNA, the CDR3 is TGCAGTGCTAGCCCCCCGGGGACATCCTCGGAAAAACTGTTTTTT.

This chain joins TRBV3-1 and TRBJ2-7; tentatively, D is TRBD1 (6 bases). This CDR3 has 15 amino acids. Per germline, CDR1 LGHDT and CDR2 YNNKEL (reference sequence). With 4 bases removed from V and 3 bases from J, the gap between germline ends came to 16 bases. CDR3 nucleotide sequence: TGTGCCAGCAGCCTATACACCCGACAGGTCTACGAGCAGTACTTC. Translating it yields CASSLYTRQVYEQYF.

V gene TRBV5-1 combines with J gene TRBJ2-1, with 7 bases that match TRBD2. Trimming cost V 0 bases and J 10 bases; bases outside gene matches: 4. The CDR3 runs 13 residues. The germline gives CDR1 SGHRS, CDR2 YFSETQ. The CDR3 region is CASSLDRREEQFF. Here the CDR3 DNA reads TGCGCCAGCAGCTTGGATAGGCGGGAGGAGCAGTTCTTC.

The chain has TRBV21-1 and TRBJ2-5. TRBV21-1 is recorded as a pseudogene. This CDR3 is built from 12 residues. CDR3 region: CASSKVDETQYF. As DNA, the CDR3 is TGTGCCAGCAGCAAAGTAGACGAGACCCAGTACTTC.